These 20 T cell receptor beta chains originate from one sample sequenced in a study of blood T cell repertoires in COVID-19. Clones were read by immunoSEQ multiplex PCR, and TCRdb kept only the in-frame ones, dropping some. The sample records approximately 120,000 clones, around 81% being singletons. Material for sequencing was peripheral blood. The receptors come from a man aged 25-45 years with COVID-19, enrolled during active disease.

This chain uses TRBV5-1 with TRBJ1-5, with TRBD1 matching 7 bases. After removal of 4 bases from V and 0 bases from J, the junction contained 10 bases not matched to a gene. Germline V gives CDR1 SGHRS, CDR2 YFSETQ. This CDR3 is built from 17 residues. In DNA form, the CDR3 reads TGCGCCAGCAGCGAGAACCCACAGGGGATTAGCAATCAGCCCCAGCATTTT. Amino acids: CASSENPQGISNQPQHF. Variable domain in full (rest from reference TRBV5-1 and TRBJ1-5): KAGVTQTPRYLIKTRGQQVTLSCSPISGHRSVSWYQQTPGQGLQFLFEYFSETQRNKGNFPGRFSGRQFSNSRSEMNVSTLELGDSALYLCASSENPQGISNQPQHFGDGTRLSIL.

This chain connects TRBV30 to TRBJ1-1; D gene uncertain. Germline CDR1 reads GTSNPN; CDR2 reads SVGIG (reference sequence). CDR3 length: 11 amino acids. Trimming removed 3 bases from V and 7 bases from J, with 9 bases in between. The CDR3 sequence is CAWSTGVEAFF. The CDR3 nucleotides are TGTGCCTGGAGCACCGGAGTTGAAGCTTTCTTT. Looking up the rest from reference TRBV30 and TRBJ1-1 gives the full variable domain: SQTIHQWPATLVQPVGSPLSLECTVEGTSNPNLYWYRQAAGRGLQLLFYSVGIGQISSEVPQNLSASRPQDRQFILSSKKLLLSDSGFYLCAWSTGVEAFFGQGTRLTVV.

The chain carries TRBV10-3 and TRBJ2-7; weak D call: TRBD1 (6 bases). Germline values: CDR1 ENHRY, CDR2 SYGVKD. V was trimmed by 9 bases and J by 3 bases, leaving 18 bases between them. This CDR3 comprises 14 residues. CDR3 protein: CAIRPRDTSYEQYF. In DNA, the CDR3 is TGTGCCATTCGGCCCCGGGACACCAGCTACGAGCAGTACTTC.

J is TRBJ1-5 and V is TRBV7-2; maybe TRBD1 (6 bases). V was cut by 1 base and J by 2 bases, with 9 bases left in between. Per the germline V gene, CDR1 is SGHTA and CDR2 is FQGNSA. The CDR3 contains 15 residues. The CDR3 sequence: CASSLGGRGNQPQHF. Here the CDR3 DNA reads TGTGCCAGCAGCTTAGGGGGGCGCGGCAATCAGCCCCAGCATTTT.

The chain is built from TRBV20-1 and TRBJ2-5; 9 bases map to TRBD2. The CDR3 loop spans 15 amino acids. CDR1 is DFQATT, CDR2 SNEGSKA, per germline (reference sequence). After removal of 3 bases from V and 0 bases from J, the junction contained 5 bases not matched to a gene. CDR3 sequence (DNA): TGCAGTGCTAGTGTAGCGGGAGAGTACCAAGAGACCCAGTACTTC. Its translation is CSASVAGEYQETQYF.

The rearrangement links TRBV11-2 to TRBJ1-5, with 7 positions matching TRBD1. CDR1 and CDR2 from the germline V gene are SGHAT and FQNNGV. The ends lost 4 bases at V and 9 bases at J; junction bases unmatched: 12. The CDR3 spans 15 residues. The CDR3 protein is CASSSTTGPRGPQHF. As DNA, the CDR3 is TGTGCCAGCAGCTCAACGACAGGGCCTCGGGGGCCCCAGCATTTT.

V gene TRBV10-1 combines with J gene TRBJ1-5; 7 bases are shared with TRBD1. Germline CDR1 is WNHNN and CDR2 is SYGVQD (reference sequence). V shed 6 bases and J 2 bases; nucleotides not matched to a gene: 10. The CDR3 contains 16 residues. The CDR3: CASREGQSICNQPQHF. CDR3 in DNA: TGCGCCAGCAGAGAGGGACAGTCCATATGCAATCAGCCCCAGCATTTT.

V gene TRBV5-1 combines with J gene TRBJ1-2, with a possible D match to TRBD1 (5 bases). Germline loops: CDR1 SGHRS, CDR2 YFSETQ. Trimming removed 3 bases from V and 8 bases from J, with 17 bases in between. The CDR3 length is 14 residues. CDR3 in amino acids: CASSSPEGPVGYTF. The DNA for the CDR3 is TGCGCCAGCAGCTCCCCGGAGGGGCCCGTAGGCTACACCTTC. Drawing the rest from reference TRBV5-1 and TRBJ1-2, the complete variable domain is KAGVTQTPRYLIKTRGQQVTLSCSPISGHRSVSWYQQTPGQGLQFLFEYFSETQRNKGNFPGRFSGRQFSNSRSEMNVSTLELGDSALYLCASSSPEGPVGYTFGSGTRLTVV.

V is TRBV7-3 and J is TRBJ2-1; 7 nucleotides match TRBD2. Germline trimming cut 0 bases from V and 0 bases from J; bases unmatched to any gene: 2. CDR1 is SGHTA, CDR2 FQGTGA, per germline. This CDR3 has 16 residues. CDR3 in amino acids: CASSLTGGSSYNEQFF. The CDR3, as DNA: TGTGCCAGCAGCTTAACTGGCGGGAGCTCCTACAATGAGCAGTTCTTC.

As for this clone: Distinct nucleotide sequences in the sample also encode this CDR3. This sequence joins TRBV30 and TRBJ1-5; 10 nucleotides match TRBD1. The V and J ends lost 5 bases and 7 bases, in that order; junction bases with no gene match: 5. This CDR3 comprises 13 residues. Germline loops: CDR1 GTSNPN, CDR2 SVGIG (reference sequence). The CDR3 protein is CAWGGQGNQPQHF. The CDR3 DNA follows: TGTGCCTGGGGGGGACAGGGGAACCAGCCCCAGCATTTT.

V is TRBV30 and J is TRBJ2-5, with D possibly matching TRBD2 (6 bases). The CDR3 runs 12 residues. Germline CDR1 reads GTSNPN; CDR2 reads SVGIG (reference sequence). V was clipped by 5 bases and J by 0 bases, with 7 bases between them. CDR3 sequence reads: CAWGRYQETQYF. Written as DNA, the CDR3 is TGTGCCTGGGGGAGGTACCAAGAGACCCAGTACTTC.

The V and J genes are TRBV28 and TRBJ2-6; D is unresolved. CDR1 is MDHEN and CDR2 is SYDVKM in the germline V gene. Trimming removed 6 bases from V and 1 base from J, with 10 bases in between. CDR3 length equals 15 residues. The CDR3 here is CASSSSLSGANVLTF. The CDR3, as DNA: TGTGCCAGCAGCTCAAGCCTATCTGGGGCCAACGTCCTGACTTTC.

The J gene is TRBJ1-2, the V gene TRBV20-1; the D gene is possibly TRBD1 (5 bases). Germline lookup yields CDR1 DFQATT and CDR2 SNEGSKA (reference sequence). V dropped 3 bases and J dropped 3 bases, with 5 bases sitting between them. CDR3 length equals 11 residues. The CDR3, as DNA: TGCAGTGCTAGCAGGGACTATGGCTACACCTTC. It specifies CSASRDYGYTF.

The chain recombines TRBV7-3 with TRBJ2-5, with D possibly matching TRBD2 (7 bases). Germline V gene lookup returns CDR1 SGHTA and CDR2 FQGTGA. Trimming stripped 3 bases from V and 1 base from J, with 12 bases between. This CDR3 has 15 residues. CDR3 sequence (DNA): TGTGCCAGCAGCTTGGGGGGGCAAATCCAAGAGACCCAGTACTTC. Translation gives CASSLGGQIQETQYF.

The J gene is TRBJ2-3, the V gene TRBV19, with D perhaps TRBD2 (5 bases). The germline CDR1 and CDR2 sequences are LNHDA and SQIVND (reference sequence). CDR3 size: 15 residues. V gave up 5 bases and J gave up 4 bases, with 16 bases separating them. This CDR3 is CASSSFRSGADTQYF. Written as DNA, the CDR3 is TGTGCCAGTAGTTCCTTTAGGTCCGGGGCAGATACGCAGTATTTT.

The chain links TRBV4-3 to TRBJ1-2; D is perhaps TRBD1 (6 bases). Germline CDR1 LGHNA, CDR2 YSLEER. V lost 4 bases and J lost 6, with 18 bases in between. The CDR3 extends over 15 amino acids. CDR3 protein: CASSPTKGGKNGYTF. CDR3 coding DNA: TGCGCCAGCAGCCCCACAAAGGGGGGGAAAAATGGCTACACCTTC.

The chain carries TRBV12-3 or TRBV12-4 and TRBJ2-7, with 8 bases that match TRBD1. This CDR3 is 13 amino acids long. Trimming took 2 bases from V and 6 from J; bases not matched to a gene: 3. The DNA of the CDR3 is TGTGCCAGCAGTTTACAGGGGGCCAGCGAGCAGTACTTC. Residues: CASSLQGASEQYF.

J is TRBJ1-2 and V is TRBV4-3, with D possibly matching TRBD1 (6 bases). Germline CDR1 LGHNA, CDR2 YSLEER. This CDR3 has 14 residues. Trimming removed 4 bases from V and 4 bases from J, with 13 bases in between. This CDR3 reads CASSPRGQFYGYTF. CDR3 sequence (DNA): TGCGCCAGCAGCCCCAGAGGACAGTTCTATGGCTACACCTTC.

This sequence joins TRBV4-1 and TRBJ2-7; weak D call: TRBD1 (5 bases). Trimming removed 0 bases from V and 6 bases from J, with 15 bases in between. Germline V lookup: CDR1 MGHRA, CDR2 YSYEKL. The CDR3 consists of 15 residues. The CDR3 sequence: CASSQDWFRGGEQYF. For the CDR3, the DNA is TGCGCCAGCAGCCAAGATTGGTTTAGGGGCGGCGAGCAGTACTTC.

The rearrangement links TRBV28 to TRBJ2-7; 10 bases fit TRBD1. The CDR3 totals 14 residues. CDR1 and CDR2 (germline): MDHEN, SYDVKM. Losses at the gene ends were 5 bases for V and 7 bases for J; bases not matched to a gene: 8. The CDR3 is CASSDRQGAEEQYF. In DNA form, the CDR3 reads TGTGCCAGCAGTGACCGACAGGGGGCTGAAGAGCAGTACTTC.